This entry lists 2 T cell receptor beta chains sequenced from one sample in a study of cytomegalovirus exposure and HLA in healthy donors. Generated by immunoSEQ multiplex PCR, the TCRdb table keeps only in-frame clones and is missing some. The sample has roughly 140,000 clones, 70% to 90% seen once. Sequenced input: PBMCs. These receptors all stem from a woman aged 18-29 years in good health and CMV-seropositive.

As for this clone: A junction end diverges from the germline sequence, so it may reflect a read error. The gene calls are TRBV30 and TRBJ2-1; 11 bases map to TRBD2. Germline CDR1 and CDR2: GTSNPN and SVGIG (reference sequence). This CDR3 has 11 residues. The CDR3 loop reads CAWILAGVGIF. The CDR3 DNA is TGTGCCTGGATACTAGCGGGAGTTGGGATCTTC.

The rearrangement uses TRBV18 and TRBJ1-2, with 7 bases that match TRBD1. The V gene end was trimmed by 2 bases and the J gene end by 4 bases; junction bases not matched to a gene: 13. Germline CDR1 and CDR2: KGHSH and LQKENI. The CDR3 runs to 17 residues. CDR3 region: CASSPEQRTGGAYGYTF. CDR3 DNA: TGTGCCAGCTCACCAGAACAACGGACAGGAGGGGCCTATGGCTACACCTTC.